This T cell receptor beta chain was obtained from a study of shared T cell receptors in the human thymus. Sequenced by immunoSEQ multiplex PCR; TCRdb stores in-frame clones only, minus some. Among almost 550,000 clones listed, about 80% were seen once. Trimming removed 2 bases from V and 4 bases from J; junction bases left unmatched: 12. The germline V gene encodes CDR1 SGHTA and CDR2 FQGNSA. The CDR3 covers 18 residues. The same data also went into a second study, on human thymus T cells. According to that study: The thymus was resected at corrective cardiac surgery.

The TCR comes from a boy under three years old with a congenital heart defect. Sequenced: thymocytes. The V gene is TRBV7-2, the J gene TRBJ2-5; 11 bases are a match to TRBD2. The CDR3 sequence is CASSLPTSGVDWVETQYF. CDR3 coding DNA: TGTGCCAGCAGCTTACCGACTAGCGGGGTCGACTGGGTAGAGACCCAGTACTTC.